What follows describes a single TCR beta chain. This sample was included in a study of blood T cell repertoires in COVID-19. Study details: Acute-phase and convalescent COVID-19 samples originated in the United States, Italy and Spain.

Authors' methods: The authors estimated nucleated cell counts from reference gene primer amplification. Clones were sequenced by immunoSEQ multiplex PCR, and TCRdb holds only the in-frame ones, with some missing. The V and J calls and clone size are taken from that table; D and trimming were inferred from the DNA. There are roughly 55,000 clones in the sample; around 83% occur only once, and about 12% lies in the top ten. With V trimmed by 3 bases and J by 4 bases, 5 bases remained unmatched. This CDR3 region has 14 residues. Germline CDR1 reads MNHEY; CDR2 reads SVGEGT. The chain couples TRBV6-2 or TRBV6-3 to TRBJ1-2; 7 bases fit TRBD1. Sample: peripheral blood. The sequence was obtained from a man between 65 and 80 years old with active COVID-19. The CDR3 DNA reads TGTGCCAGCAGTTATAGACAGGGTGCCTATGGCTACACCTTC. Protein sequence: CASSYRQGAYGYTF.